A single TCR beta chain is shown here with its context. Here immunoSEQ multiplex PCR was the method, and the copy in TCRdb shows in-frame clones only, minus some. Of about 190,000 clones in the sample, 76% were seen once. Those enrolled, adults aged 18 to 89 years, came from 20 to 25 US areas. Participants reported their clinical history, and cohort assignment relied on those reports. The data are from a study of blood T cell repertoires in COVID-19. The wider study: Nucleic acid was either cDNA or gDNA, and it came from T cells, B-cell-depleted T cells, or PBMCs.

This CDR3 contains 15 residues. Germline V gene data show CDR1 as MDHEN and CDR2 as SYDVKM. Losses at the gene ends were 3 bases for V and 4 bases for J; bases not matched to a gene: 5. Sequences were obtained from PBMCs or T cells enriched from blood (not recorded which). The TCR originated in a woman aged 50 to 60 with acute COVID-19. The chain joins TRBV28 to TRBJ1-4; 7 bases agree with TRBD1. In DNA, the CDR3 is TGTGCCAGCAGTTTCACGGACAGGCATAATGAAAAACTGTTTTTT. The encoded protein is CASSFTDRHNEKLFF.